Listed below are T cell receptor beta chains from one sample, sequenced in a study of shared clonotypes between healthy human individuals. Assay: immunoSEQ multiplex PCR; the TCRdb copy retains only in-frame clones and omits some. The repertoire holds some 2,100,000 clones, with 85% to 95% as singletons. The material sequenced was naive CD8+ T cells from PBMCs. The receptors stem from a man between 18 and 29 years old in good health. Some clones in this sample may be carry-over from other donors' samples. CDR3s include the opening cysteine and the closing phenylalanine or tryptophan. Fields, in order: D gene, J gene, V gene, clone size, CDR3 DNA, CDR3 protein. The D gene is left open where the match is weak. A clone size is listed for some rows: how often the clone was seen (once, few, many), or a class if it is expanded.

>TRBD2|TRBJ2-7|TRBV4-2|-
TGTGCCAGCAGCCAGGGGGAGGGACTTATCTCCTACGAGCAGTACTTC
CASSQGEGLISYEQYF
>TRBD2|TRBJ2-3|TRBV4-3|-
TGCGCCAGCAGCCAAGATGGGCTAGCGGGAGGTGCAGATACGCAGTATTTT
CASSQDGLAGGADTQYF
>-|TRBJ1-1|TRBV28|-
TGTGCCAGCAGCCCCCGGGCCCATGAAGCTTTCTTT
CASSPRAHEAFF
>-|TRBJ2-1|TRBV5-1|-
TGCGCCAGCAGCTTGGGTTCCCTAGCGCTTTACAATGAGCAGTTCTTC
CASSLGSLALYNEQFF
>TRBD1|TRBJ2-1|TRBV19|-
TGTGCCAGTAGTAGCCGACAGGGTGATGAGCAGTTCTTC
CASSSRQGDEQFF
>-|TRBJ1-1|TRBV5-1|-
TGCGCCAGCAGCTTGGGCGTCAACATGAACACTGAAGCTTTCTTT
CASSLGVNMNTEAFF
>TRBD1|TRBJ1-4|TRBV5-4|-
TGTGCCAGCAGCTCACCGGACAGGGGGAATGAAAAACTGTTTTTT
CASSSPDRGNEKLFF
>-|TRBJ2-1|TRBV9|-
TGTGCCAGCAGGGAGAGCGGAAGCTCCTACAATGAGCAGTTCTTC
CASRESGSSYNEQFF
>-|TRBJ2-3|TRBV4-3|-
TGCGCCAGCAGCCAAGGAGGGGGAAGCACAGATACGCAGTATTTT
CASSQGGGSTDTQYF
>-|TRBJ2-5|TRBV9|once
TGTGCCAGCAGTGAATTAGGACATCGGGAGACCCAGTACTTC
CASSELGHRETQYF